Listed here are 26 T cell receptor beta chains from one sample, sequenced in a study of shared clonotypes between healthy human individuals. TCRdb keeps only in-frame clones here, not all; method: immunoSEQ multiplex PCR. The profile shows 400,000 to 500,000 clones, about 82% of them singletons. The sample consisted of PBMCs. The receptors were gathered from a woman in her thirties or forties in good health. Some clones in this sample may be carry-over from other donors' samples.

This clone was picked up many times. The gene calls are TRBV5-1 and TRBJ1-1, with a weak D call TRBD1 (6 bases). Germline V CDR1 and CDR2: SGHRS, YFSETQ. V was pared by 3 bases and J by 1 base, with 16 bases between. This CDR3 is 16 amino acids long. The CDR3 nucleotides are TGCGCCAGCAGCTCCGGGCCAGGGGTTCGGAACACTGAAGCTTTCTTT. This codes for CASSSGPGVRNTEAFF.

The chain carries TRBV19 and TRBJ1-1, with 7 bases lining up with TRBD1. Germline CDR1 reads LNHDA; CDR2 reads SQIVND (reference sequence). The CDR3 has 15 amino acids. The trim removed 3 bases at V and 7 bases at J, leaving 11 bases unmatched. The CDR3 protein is CASSMGTAGNNEAFF. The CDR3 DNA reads TGTGCCAGTAGTATGGGGACAGCCGGTAATAATGAAGCTTTCTTT.

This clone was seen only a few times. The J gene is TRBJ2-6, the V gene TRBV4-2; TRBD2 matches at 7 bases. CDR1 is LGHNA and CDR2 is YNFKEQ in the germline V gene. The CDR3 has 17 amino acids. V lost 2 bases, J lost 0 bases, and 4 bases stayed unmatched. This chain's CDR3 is CASSQNAGVSGANVLTF. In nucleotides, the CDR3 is TGTGCCAGCAGCCAAAACGCGGGGGTCTCTGGGGCCAACGTCCTGACTTTC.

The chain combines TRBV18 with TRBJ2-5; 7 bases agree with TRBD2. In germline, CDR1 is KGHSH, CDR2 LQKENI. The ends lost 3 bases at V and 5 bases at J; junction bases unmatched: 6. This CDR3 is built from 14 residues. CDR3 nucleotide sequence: TGTGCCAGCTCACCTGTCTTCGGGGGGGAGACCCAGTACTTC. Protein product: CASSPVFGGETQYF.

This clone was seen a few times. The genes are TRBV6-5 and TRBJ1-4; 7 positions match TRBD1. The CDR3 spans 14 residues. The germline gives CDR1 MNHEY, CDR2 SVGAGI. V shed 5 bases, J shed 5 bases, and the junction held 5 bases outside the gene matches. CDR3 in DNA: TGTGCCAGCAGTCAGGGGGGGCGCAATGAAAAACTGTTTTTT. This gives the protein CASSQGGRNEKLFF.

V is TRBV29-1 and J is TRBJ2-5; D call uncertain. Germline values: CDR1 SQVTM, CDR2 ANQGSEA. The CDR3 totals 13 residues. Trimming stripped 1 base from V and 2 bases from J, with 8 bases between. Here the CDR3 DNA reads TGCAGCGTTGAAGTGGTCCCGCAAGAGACCCAGTACTTC. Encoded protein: CSVEVVPQETQYF.

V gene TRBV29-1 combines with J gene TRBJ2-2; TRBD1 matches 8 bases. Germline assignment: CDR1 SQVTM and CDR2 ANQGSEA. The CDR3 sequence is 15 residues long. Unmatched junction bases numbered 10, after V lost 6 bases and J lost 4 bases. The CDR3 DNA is TGCAGCGTAGAAATTACAGGGGGTGGCACCGGGGAGCTGTTTTTT. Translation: CSVEITGGGTGELFF.

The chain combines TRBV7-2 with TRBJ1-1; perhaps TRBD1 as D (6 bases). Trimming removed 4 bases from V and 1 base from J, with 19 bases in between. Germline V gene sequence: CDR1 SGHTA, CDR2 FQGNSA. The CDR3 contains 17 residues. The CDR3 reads CASSSARGIRPNTEAFF. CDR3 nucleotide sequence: TGTGCCAGCAGCTCCGCTAGGGGGATAAGGCCGAACACTGAAGCTTTCTTT.

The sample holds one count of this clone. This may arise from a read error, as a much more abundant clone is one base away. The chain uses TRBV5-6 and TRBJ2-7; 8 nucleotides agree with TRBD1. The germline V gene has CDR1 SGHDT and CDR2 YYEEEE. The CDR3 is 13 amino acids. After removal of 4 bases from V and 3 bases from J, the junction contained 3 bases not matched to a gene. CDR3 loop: CASSQGQVYEQYF. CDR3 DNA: TGTGCCAGCAGCCAGGGACAGGTCTACGAGCAGTACTTC.

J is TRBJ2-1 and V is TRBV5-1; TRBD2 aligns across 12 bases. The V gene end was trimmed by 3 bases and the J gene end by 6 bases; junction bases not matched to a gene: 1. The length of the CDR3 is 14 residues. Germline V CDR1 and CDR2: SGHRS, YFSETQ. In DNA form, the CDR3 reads TGCGCCAGCAGCTCGGGACTAGCGGGCAATGAGCAGTTCTTC. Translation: CASSSGLAGNEQFF.

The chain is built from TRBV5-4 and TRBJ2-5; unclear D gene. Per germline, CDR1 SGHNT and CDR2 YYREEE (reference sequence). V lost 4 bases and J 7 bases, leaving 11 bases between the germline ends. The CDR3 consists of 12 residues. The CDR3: CASSLPPGTQYF. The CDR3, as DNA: TGTGCCAGCAGCCTCCCGCCCGGGACCCAGTACTTC.

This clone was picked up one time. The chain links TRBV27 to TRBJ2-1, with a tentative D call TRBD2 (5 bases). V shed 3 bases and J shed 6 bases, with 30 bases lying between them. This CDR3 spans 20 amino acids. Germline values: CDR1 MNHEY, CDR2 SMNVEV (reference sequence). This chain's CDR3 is CASSLRRGSFRSTTINEQFF. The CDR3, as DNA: TGTGCCAGCAGTTTGAGGAGAGGGTCATTCCGGTCAACGACGATCAATGAGCAGTTCTTC.

The CDR3 protein is CASRSPAREEQFF. The CDR3 coding sequence is TGTGCCAGCAGAAGTCCCGCTCGCGAAGAGCAGTTCTTC. The chain joins TRBV28 to TRBJ2-1, with D unclear. This CDR3 region has 13 residues. Germline-derived CDR1 and CDR2 are MDHEN and SYDVKM. V was shortened by 6 bases and J by 10 bases, with 16 bases between the two germline ends.

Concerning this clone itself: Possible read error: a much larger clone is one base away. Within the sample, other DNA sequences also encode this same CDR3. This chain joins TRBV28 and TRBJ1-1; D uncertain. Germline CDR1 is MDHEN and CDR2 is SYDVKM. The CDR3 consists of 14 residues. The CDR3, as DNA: TGTGCCAGCAGCTTATCACACGGGAGCACTGAAGCTTTCTTT. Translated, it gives CASSLSHGSTEAFF.

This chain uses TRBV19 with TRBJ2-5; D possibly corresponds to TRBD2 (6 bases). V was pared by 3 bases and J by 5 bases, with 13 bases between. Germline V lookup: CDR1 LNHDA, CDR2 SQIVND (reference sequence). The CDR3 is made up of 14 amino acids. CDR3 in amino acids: CASSMGTQPETQYF. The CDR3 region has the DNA TGTGCCAGTAGTATGGGGACTCAACCGGAGACCCAGTACTTC.

CDR3 protein: CASSLAGPAYEQYF. CDR3 sequence (DNA): TGTGCCAGCAGTCTAGCGGGACCTGCCTACGAGCAGTACTTC. The chain recombines TRBV5-4 with TRBJ2-7; the match to TRBD2 covers 9 bases. V lost 5 bases, J lost 2 bases, and 5 bases stayed unmatched. CDR1 and CDR2 (germline): SGHNT, YYREEE (reference sequence). CDR3 length: 14 amino acids. Variable domain in full (rest from reference TRBV5-4 and TRBJ2-7): ETGVTQSPTHLIKTRGQQVTLRCSSQSGHNTVSWYQQALGQGPQFIFQYYREEENGRGNFPPRFSGLQFPNYSSELNVNALELDDSALYLCASSLAGPAYEQYFGPGTRLTVT.

The CDR3 region has the DNA TGTGCCAGCTCAGCCGACAGCAATCAGCCCCAGCATTTT. Amino acid sequence: CASSADSNQPQHF. The chain joins TRBV18 to TRBJ1-5; D is ambiguous. Trimming stripped 5 bases from V and 1 base from J, with 6 bases between. The CDR3 loop spans 13 amino acids. CDR1 KGHSH and CDR2 LQKENI come from the germline V gene.

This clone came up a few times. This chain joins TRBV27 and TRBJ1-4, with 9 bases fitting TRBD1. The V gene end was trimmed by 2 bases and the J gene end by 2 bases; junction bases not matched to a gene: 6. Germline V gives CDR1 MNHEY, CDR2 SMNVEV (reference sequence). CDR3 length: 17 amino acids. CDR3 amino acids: CASSLNRGLSTNEKLFF. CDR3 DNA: TGTGCCAGCAGTTTAAACAGGGGGCTGTCCACTAATGAAAAACTGTTTTTT.

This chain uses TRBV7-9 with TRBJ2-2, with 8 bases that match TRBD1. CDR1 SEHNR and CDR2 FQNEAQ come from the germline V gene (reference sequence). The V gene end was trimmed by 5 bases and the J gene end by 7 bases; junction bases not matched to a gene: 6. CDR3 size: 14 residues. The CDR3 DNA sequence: TGTGCCAGCAGCCATCGGACAGGGATCGGGGAGCTGTTTTTT. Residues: CASSHRTGIGELFF.

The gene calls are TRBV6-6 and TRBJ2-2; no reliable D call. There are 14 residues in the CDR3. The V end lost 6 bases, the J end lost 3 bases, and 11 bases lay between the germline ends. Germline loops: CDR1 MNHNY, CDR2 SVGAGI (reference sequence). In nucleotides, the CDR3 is TGTGCCAGCAGCTCTAGTCCCGACACCGGGGAGCTGTTTTTT. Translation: CASSSSPDTGELFF.

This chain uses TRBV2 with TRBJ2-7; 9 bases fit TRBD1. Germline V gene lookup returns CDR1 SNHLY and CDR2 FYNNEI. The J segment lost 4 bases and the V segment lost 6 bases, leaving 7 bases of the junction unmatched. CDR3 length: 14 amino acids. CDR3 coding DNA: TGTGCCAGCAGGCCCGGGACAGGGTCTTACGAGCAGTACTTC. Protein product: CASRPGTGSYEQYF.

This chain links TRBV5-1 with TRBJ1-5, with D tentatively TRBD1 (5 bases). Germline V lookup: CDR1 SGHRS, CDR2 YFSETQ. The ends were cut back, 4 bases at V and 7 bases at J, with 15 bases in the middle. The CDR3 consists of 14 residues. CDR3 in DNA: TGCGCCAGCAGCCCGGGGCGGTCGGGCCAGCCCCAGCATTTT. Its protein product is CASSPGRSGQPQHF.

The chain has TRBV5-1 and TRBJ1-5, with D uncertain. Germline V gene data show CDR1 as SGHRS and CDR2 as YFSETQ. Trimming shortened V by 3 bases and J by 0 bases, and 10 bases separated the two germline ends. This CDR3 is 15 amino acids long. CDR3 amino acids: CASSSTGSSNQPQHF. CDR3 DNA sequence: TGCGCCAGCAGCTCTACTGGATCTAGCAATCAGCCCCAGCATTTT.

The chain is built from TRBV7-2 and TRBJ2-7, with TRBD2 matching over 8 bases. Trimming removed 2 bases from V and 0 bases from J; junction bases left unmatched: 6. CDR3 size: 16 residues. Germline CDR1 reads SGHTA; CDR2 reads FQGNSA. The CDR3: CASSLRLAPSSYEQYF. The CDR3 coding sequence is TGTGCCAGCAGCTTAAGACTAGCGCCAAGCTCCTACGAGCAGTACTTC.

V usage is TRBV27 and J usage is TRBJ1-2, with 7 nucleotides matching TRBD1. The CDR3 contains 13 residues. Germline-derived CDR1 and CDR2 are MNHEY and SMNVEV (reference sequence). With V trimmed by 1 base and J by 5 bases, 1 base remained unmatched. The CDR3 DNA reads TGTGCCAGCAGTTTATTACAGGGGTATGGCTACACCTTC. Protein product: CASSLLQGYGYTF.

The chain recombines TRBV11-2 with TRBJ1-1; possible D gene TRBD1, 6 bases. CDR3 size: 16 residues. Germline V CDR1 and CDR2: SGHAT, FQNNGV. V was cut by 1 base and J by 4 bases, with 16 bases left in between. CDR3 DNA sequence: TGTGCCAGCAGCTTAGTGGGGGCCCGTTCTGGCACTGAAGCTTTCTTT. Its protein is CASSLVGARSGTEAFF.